The rows below give T cell receptor beta chains drawn from one sample of a study of blood T cell repertoires in COVID-19. Profiled with immunoSEQ multiplex PCR; TCRdb holds only in-frame clones, not every one. This table holds some 450,000 clones, about 87% found once. What was sequenced was peripheral blood. The origin of the receptors is a man between 18 and 35 years old with COVID-19, enrolled during active disease. CDR3s include the opening cysteine and the closing phenylalanine or tryptophan. The D gene is left open where the match is weak. Only some rows state a clone size, as once, few, many or a class for expanded clones.

d_call clone_size j_call v_call cdr3_nt cdr3_aa
TRBD2 NA TRBJ2-1 TRBV27 TGTGCCAGCAGCGCGGGACTAGCGGGCGTGGGTGAGCAGTTCTTC CASSAGLAGVGEQFF
NA NA TRBJ2-2 TRBV5-4 TGTGCCAGCAGCTGGAGCACCGGGGAGCTGTTTTTT CASSWSTGELFF
TRBD1 few TRBJ1-2 TRBV10-3 TGTGCCATCAGTGGTGGCAGGGGGCTTGGCTACACCTTC CAISGGRGLGYTF
NA NA TRBJ1-1 TRBV18 TGTGCCAGCTCACCCGGGGCCGGGGGCACTGAAGCTTTCTTT CASSPGAGGTEAFF
TRBD2 NA TRBJ2-7 TRBV27 TGTGCCAGCAGTGCTACTAGCGGGAGGAGTTACGAGCAGTACTTC CASSATSGRSYEQYF
TRBD1 once TRBJ2-5 TRBV7-2 TGTGCCAGCAGCTCCCGACAGGGGGGAGAGACCCAGTACTTC CASSSRQGGETQYF
NA NA TRBJ1-1 TRBV25-1 TGTGCCAGCAGTGATATGTATAGGGGGGGTACTGAAGCTTTCTTT CASSDMYRGGTEAFF
TRBD1 NA TRBJ2-7 TRBV19 TGTGCCAGTAGCCCCGGACAGGGGGCGGGGTACGAGCAGTACTTC CASSPGQGAGYEQYF
NA NA TRBJ1-6 TRBV6-4 TGTGCCAGCAGTGAAACAGGGACCAATTCACCCCTCCACTTT CASSETGTNSPLHF
NA few TRBJ1-6 TRBV5-5 TGTGCCAGCAGCTTGCAGGGGAGCTCACCCCTCCACTTT CASSLQGSSPLHF